The clone carrying this T cell receptor (beta chain) was picked up many times. Antigen unknown. Sequencing ends 3 residues short of the CDR3 end; the germline J gene provides the rest. The CDR3 contains 18 residues. Per the germline V gene, CDR1 is LNHDA and CDR2 is SQIVND (reference sequence). With V trimmed by 5 bases and J by 5 bases, 14 bases remained unmatched. This specimen belongs to a study of T cell clonality in common variable immunodeficiency. Study observations and caveats: Fewer deletions and N-nucleotide insertions were reportedly seen in common variable immunodeficiency TCR beta sequences.

Method: immunoSEQ multiplex PCR; TCRdb's copy keeps in-frame clones and lacks some. The sample holds 23,000 or so clones, and no clone turns up only once. This TCR was sampled from a human donor with common variable immunodeficiency. Sequenced input: peripheral blood mononuclear cells. The rearrangement uses TRBV19 and TRBJ2-1; TRBD2 agrees at 11 bases. The chain's CDR3 is CASSEGPTASGRNNEQFF. The CDR3 DNA, read in part, is TGTGCCAGTAGTGAAGGCCCTACGGCTAGCGGGAGGAACAATGAG.